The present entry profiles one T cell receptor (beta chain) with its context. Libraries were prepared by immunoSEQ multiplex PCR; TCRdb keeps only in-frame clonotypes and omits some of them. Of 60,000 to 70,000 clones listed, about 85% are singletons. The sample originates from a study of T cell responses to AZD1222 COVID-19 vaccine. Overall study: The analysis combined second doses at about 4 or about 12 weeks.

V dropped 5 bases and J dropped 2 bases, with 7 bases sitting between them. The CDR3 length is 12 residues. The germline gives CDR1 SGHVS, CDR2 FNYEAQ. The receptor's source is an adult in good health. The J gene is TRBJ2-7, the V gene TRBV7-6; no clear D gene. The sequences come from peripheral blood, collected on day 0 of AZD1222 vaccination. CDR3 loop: CASSQAAYEQYF. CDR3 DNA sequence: TGTGCCAGCAGCCAAGCAGCCTACGAGCAGTACTTC.